This T cell receptor (beta chain) comes out of a study of blood T cell repertoires in COVID-19. Study details: T cells, B-cell-depleted T cells, or PBMCs supplied cDNA or gDNA.

This clone was recorded only once. The J segment lost 2 bases and the V segment lost 10 bases, leaving 8 bases of the junction unmatched. CDR3 length: 14 residues. Germline CDR1 ENHRY, CDR2 SYGVKD. In Seattle, patients joined the study during active infection and were tracked longitudinally. Repertoires were generated with immunoSEQ multiplex PCR, while TCRdb's copy carries only in-frame clones and drops some. The profile shows a few hundred thousand clones, around 85% of them singletons. The sequencing sample was made of peripheral blood. The chain employs TRBV10-3 and TRBJ2-3; 8 bases fit TRBD2. The clonotype originates from a human donor with COVID-19, enrolled during active disease. The donor label of this sample is uncertain. CDR3 amino acids: CATASGRDTDTQYF. The CDR3, as DNA: TGTGCCACCGCTAGCGGGCGGGACACAGATACGCAGTATTTT.